This T cell receptor (beta chain) emerged from a study of blood T cell repertoires in COVID-19. Looking at the study overall: Sites in the United States, Italy and Spain provided acute and convalescent COVID-19 samples. Sample material is recorded as cDNA or gDNA derived from T cells, B-cell-depleted T cells, or PBMCs.

The authors' processing: The assay estimated nucleated cells by amplifying reference gene primers. The assay was immunoSEQ multiplex PCR, and TCRdb's table has in-frame clones only and misses some. The DNA gave D and trimming, while V, J and clone size come from that table. The sample contains 200,000 to 250,000 clones, under 90% of which appear only once. This CDR3 is built from 15 residues. With V trimmed by 5 bases and J by 9 bases, 5 bases remained unmatched. Germline V gene sequence: CDR1 SGHAT, CDR2 FQNNGV. The chain combines TRBV11-2 with TRBJ2-1; TRBD2 agrees at 15 bases. Material for sequencing was peripheral blood. The TCR sequence derives from a man aged 80 or over with acute or convalescent COVID-19. The CDR3 DNA follows: TGTGCCAGCAGCCCCGGGACTAGCGGGAGGATTGAGCAGTTCTTC. It yields the protein CASSPGTSGRIEQFF.